The T cell receptor (beta chain) under discussion was sequenced for a study of blood T cell repertoires in COVID-19. Study-wide context: Acute and convalescent COVID-19 samples came from the United States, Italy and Spain.

This clone was seen only once. In the original processing: Amplification of reference gene primers provided the estimated nucleated cell counts. Profiling relied on immunoSEQ multiplex PCR, and the TCRdb table lists in-frame clones only, not all of them. V and J calls and clone size are as listed in that table; D and trimming were resolved from the DNA. Here the sample spans roughly 670,000 clones, more than 80% being singletons. The origin of this receptor is a young woman with acute or convalescent COVID-19. Sequencing used peripheral blood.

The CDR3, as DNA: TGTGCCAGCAGCCCAGGACAGGGTGGTGGAAACACTGAAGCTTTCTTT. It specifies CASSPGQGGGNTEAFF. The chain carries TRBV27 and TRBJ1-1; 8 nucleotides line up with TRBD1. Germline-derived CDR1 and CDR2 are MNHEY and SMNVEV (reference sequence). The CDR3 extends over 16 amino acids. With 6 bases clipped from V and 2 bases from J, the junction kept 11 bases outside the gene matches.